This entry is about one T cell receptor (beta chain). Original processing methods: Amplification of reference gene primers provided the estimated nucleated cell counts. TCRdb's copy holds only in-frame clones and misses some; the assay was immunoSEQ multiplex PCR. Clonal size and the V and J genes are those of that table, whereas D and trimming came from the DNA. The sample has 200,000 to 300,000 clones, 86% seen once; the top ten hold around 1.5%. This specimen belongs to a study of blood T cell repertoires in COVID-19. Background on the study: Sample material is recorded as cDNA or gDNA derived from T cells, B-cell-depleted T cells, or PBMCs.

Germline V gene lookup returns CDR1 MRHNA and CDR2 SNTAGT. The CDR3 contains 13 residues. V lost 0 bases and J 7 bases, leaving 9 bases between the germline ends. The chain links TRBV6-4 to TRBJ1-2, with a weak D call TRBD1 (5 bases). Sequenced sample: peripheral blood. This sequence was found in a woman aged 60-70 years who had recovered from COVID-19. This chain's CDR3 is CASSDSWGGGYTF. DNA of the CDR3: TGTGCCAGCAGTGACTCGTGGGGCGGTGGCTACACCTTC.